This T cell receptor (beta chain) appears in the sequencing data of a study of vaccination effects on CD4 cells after COVID-19. Details on this clone: Antigen specificity is unknown.

TCRdb keeps only in-frame clones here, not all; method: immunoSEQ multiplex PCR. The sample lists nearly 30,000 clones, about 74% occurring once. Between the trimmed V and J ends, which lost 5 bases and 0 bases, there was a span of 6 bases. Germline values: CDR1 KGHDR, CDR2 SFDVKD. This CDR3 region has 13 residues. Ahead of sequencing, the ViraFEST assay grew antigen-specific CD4+ T cells using viral peptide pools. At the end of roughly ten days of culture, CD4+ T cells were isolated. Each participant was administered two doses of either the BNT162b2 or the mRNA-1273 vaccine. Researchers reported culturing over 1.5 million PBMC in each well, adding approximately 10 IU/ml IL-2 and about 10 ug/ml peptides. Points from the study as a whole: Marked contraction was observed in infection-induced and vaccine-induced clones late after vaccination.

The chain employs TRBV24-1 and TRBJ1-2; D remains unclear. The receptor was derived from a human donor who received a COVID-19 vaccine. The specimen comprised CD4+ T cells from PBMCs cultured with HCoV-OC43 spike peptides, sampled after COVID-19 vaccination. The subset here: HCoV-OC43 spike overlapping peptide pool stimulation. This chain's CDR3 is CATSGSSNYGYTF. Here the CDR3 DNA reads TGTGCCACCAGTGGGAGTTCTAACTATGGCTACACCTTC.